This is a list of T cell receptor beta chains from one sample in a study of blood T cell repertoires in COVID-19. Data came from immunoSEQ multiplex PCR; TCRdb stores just in-frame clones and leaves some out. The sample consists of roughly 570,000 clones, roughly 89% of them appearing once. Sequencing input: peripheral blood. These receptors were collected from a woman between 45 and 65 years old with COVID-19, enrolled during active disease. The CDR3 runs from the conserved cysteine through the conserved F or W. D genes are given only for firm matches. The size field is filled for only some rows; it gives once, few, many or a size class.

d_call clone_size j_call v_call cdr3_length cdr3_aa cdr3_nt
. . TRBJ1-1 TRBV6-5 14 CASTRGKGYTEAFF TGTGCCAGCACCCGGGGGAAGGGGTACACTGAAGCTTTCTTT
TRBD1 . TRBJ2-3 TRBV24-1 14 CATSEQGATDTQYF TGTGCCACGTCAGAACAGGGGGCAACAGATACGCAGTATTTT
. . TRBJ1-1 TRBV11-3 15 CASSLVGTMNTEAFF TGTGCCAGCAGCTTAGTAGGGACTATGAACACTGAAGCTTTCTTT
. few TRBJ2-7 TRBV27 15 CASSELGQPMDEQYF TGTGCCAGCAGTGAGCTCGGACAGCCCATGGACGAGCAGTACTTC
. once TRBJ1-5 TRBV7-2 17 CASSTRVGGFLFQPQHF TGTGCCAGCAGCACTCGCGTGGGGGGGTTTCTTTTCCAGCCCCAGCATTTT
. . TRBJ1-2 TRBV12-3/TRBV12-4 12 CASSFPSGGYTF TGTGCCAGCAGTTTCCCCTCGGGTGGCTACACCTTC
. . TRBJ1-1 TRBV3-1/TRBV3-2 13 CASSQGVGAEAFF TGTGCCAGCAGCCAAGGGGTGGGAGCTGAAGCTTTCTTT
. . TRBJ2-2 TRBV25-1 17 CASSANRPQGNTGELFF TGTGCCAGCAGTGCCAATAGGCCACAGGGGAACACCGGGGAGCTGTTTTTT
. . TRBJ2-1 TRBV11-2 13 CASSFWSGNEQFF TGTGCCAGCAGCTTTTGGTCAGGGAATGAGCAGTTCTTC
. . TRBJ1-2 TRBV5-4 14 CASSWGQGGYGYTF TGTGCCAGCAGCTGGGGGCAGGGTGGCTATGGCTACACCTTC
. . TRBJ2-3 TRBV19 14 CASSILRDPDTQYF TGTGCCAGTAGTATACTTAGAGATCCAGATACGCAGTATTTT
. . TRBJ1-1 TRBV12-3/TRBV12-4 12 CASSLGGKEAFF TGTGCCAGCAGTCTCGGGGGTAAGGAGGCTTTCTTT
TRBD2 . TRBJ2-1 TRBV7-6 16 CASSLAAGENYNEQFF TGTGCCAGCAGCTTAGCGGCGGGGGAGAACTACAATGAGCAGTTCTTC
TRBD1 few TRBJ1-5 TRBV15 15 CATTLDRGNNQPQHF TGTGCCACCACCTTGGACAGGGGCAATAATCAGCCCCAGCATTTT
. once TRBJ1-1 TRBV5-1 14 CASSLDGQNTEAFF TGCGCCAGCAGCTTGGATGGACAGAACACTGAAGCTTTCTTT
. . TRBJ1-2 TRBV7-9 15 CASTHPGGPSARRTF TGTGCCAGCACACATCCCGGGGGACCTTCCGCCCGGCGGACCTTC